This T cell receptor (beta chain) was obtained from a study of blood T cell repertoires in COVID-19. Study-wide context: PBMCs, B-cell-depleted T cells, or T cells provided the cDNA or gDNA that made up the material.

This clone was observed once. In the source study's methods: Using reference gene primer amplification, nucleated cell counts were estimated. Clones were read by immunoSEQ multiplex PCR, and TCRdb kept only the in-frame ones, dropping some. For V, J and clone size, that table is used; D and trimming come from the DNA. The sample includes 450,000 to 600,000 clones, 87% seen only once; the top ten take under 0.75%. Donors were grouped by their self-reported clinical history. V lost 1 base, J lost 4 bases, and 25 bases lay in between. Germline assignment: CDR1 SGHTA and CDR2 FQGNSA. This CDR3 has 19 amino acids.

The source is a woman between 18 and 29 years old who had recovered from COVID-19. The chain is built from TRBV7-2 and TRBJ1-1; D is ambiguous. The sample taken for sequencing was PBMCs or T cells enriched from blood (not recorded which). The CDR3 spells CASSLDLFRSRGFATEAFF. In DNA, the CDR3 is TGTGCCAGCAGCTTAGACCTATTTCGGAGTCGGGGTTTCGCCACTGAAGCTTTCTTT.